The 8 T cell receptor beta chains below all came from one sample that was sequenced in a study of tumor and adjacent non-tumor tissue in lung cancer. No cell sorting was done before RNA was extracted from the tissue. This non-tumor lung sample came from over 3 cm beyond the tumor edge. A modified ARM-PCR protocol with three rounds of nested PCR amplified TCRbeta. TCRdb called the multiplex PCR reads again in MiXCR, with one record for every CDR3 protein. The table lists about 86,000 distinct CDR3 sequences, around 82% of them singletons, with 21% in the top ten. The sequenced sample was distant non-tumor lung tissue. The receptor source for this set is a woman between 45 and 65 years old with non-small cell lung cancer.

This clonotype was seen many times. The chain links TRBV12-3 or TRBV12-4 to TRBJ2-2; 9 positions match TRBD1. The J segment lost 4 bases and the V segment lost 6 bases, leaving 9 bases of the junction unmatched. This CDR3 has 16 amino acids. As DNA, the CDR3 is TGTGCCAGCAGATTCCCGGGACAGGGAAGCACCGGGGAGCTGTTTTTT. Translated, it gives CASRFPGQGSTGELFF.

As to this clonotype: A much bigger clone sits one base away, suggesting this may be a read error. The chain combines TRBV28 with TRBJ1-5; D possibly corresponds to TRBD1 (5 bases). CDR1 and CDR2 from the germline V gene are MDHEN and SYDVKM. CDR3 length: 18 amino acids. The CDR3 here is CASNLWGRSWGKNQPQHF. DNA of the CDR3: TGTGCCAGCAATTTATGGGGCCGTTCGTGGGGAAAAAATCAGCCCCAGCATTTT.

Comment on this clonotype: A much more abundant neighbour one base away suggests this may be a read error. This chain uses TRBV28 with TRBJ2-2; D is uncertain. CDR1 MDHEN and CDR2 SYDVKM come from the germline V gene. The CDR3 runs to 12 residues. The CDR3 is CVSSTPTGELFF. In DNA, the CDR3 is TGTGTCAGCAGCACTCCCACCGGGGAGCTGTTTTTT.

Ten or more counts support this clonotype. This sequence joins TRBV6-4 and TRBJ2-3, with 8 bases matching TRBD1. The V gene's germline CDR1 is MRHNA and CDR2 SNTAGT. The CDR3 has 14 amino acids. The V and J ends lost 6 bases and 0 bases, in that order; junction bases with no gene match: 2. CDR3 amino acids: CASSRTGSTDTQYF. The DNA for the CDR3 is TGTGCCAGCAGCCGGACAGGGAGCACAGATACGCAGTATTTT.

This clonotype was found many times. This chain connects TRBV5-6 to TRBJ1-2; D gene ambiguous. This CDR3 comprises 15 residues. V was trimmed by 2 bases and J by 4 bases, leaving 15 bases between them. CDR1 is SGHDT and CDR2 is YYEEEE in the germline V gene. The CDR3, as DNA: TGTGCCAGCAGCTTACGAGAAATTTACAGCTATGGCTACACCTTC. Encoded protein: CASSLREIYSYGYTF.

On this clonotype: The junction does not match germline at one end; this may be a read error. The rearrangement joins TRBV11-2 to TRBJ1-3, with D uncertain. This CDR3 is 15 amino acids long. From germline, CDR1 is SGHAT and CDR2 FQNNGV. The CDR3 coding sequence is TGTGCCAGCGGCGCAGGCATAAACTCTGGAAAGACCATATATTTT. This gives the protein CASGAGINSGKTIYF. Drawing the rest from reference TRBV11-2 and TRBJ1-3, the complete variable domain is EAGVAQSPRYKIIEKRQSVAFWCNPISGHATLYWYQQILGQGPKLLIQFQNNGVVDDSQLPKDRFSAERLKGVDSTLKIQPAKLEDSAVYLCASGAGINSGKTIYFGEGSWLTVV.

This clonotype has more than one count but fewer than ten. One base away lies a much larger clone, so this may be a sequencing read error. J is TRBJ2-1 and V is TRBV20-1, with D possibly being TRBD2 (6 bases). CDR1 is DFQATT, CDR2 SNEGSKA, per germline (reference sequence). The CDR3 has 14 residues. In nucleotides, the CDR3 is TGCGGTGCTAGCGACACTAGGGACTACAATGAGCAGTTCTTC. Residues: CGASDTRDYNEQFF.

About this clonotype: The junction departs from the called germline gene at one end, perhaps through a read error. The rearrangement uses TRBV12-5 and TRBJ2-1, with 8 bases identical to TRBD1. Germline CDR1 and CDR2: LGHNT and FRNRAP. The CDR3 has 15 residues. The CDR3 nucleotides are TGTGCTAGTGGTTTGGGACAGGGGTCCTACAATGAGCGGTTTTTC. It is translated as CASGLGQGSYNERFF.